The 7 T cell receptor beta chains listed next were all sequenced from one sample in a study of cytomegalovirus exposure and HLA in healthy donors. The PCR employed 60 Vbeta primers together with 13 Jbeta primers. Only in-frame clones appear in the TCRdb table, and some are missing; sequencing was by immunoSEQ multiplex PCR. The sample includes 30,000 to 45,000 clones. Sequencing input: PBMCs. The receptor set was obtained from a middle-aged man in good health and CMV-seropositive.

The CDR3 DNA follows: TGTGCCAGCTCACCGGCAGGGTTGCATGAGCAGTTCTTC. The encoded protein is CASSPAGLHEQFF. The chain is built from TRBV18 and TRBJ2-1; a weak D match, TRBD1 (5 bases). Germline V CDR1 and CDR2: KGHSH, LQKENI. CDR3 length: 13 residues. Trimming removed 3 bases from V and 8 bases from J, with 11 bases in between.

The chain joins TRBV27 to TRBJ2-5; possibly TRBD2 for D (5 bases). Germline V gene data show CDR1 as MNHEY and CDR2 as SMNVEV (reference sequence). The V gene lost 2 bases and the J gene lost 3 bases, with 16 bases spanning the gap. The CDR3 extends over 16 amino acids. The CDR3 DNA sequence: TGTGCCAGCAGTTTAGATAGGAGCGGTCCTAAAGAGACCCAGTACTTC. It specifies CASSLDRSGPKETQYF.

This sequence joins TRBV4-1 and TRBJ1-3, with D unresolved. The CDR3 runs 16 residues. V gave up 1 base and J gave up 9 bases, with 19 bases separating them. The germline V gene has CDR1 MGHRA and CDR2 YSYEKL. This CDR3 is CASSQGAAGSWGTIYF. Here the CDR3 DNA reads TGCGCCAGCAGCCAAGGGGCGGCGGGATCGTGGGGCACCATATATTTT.

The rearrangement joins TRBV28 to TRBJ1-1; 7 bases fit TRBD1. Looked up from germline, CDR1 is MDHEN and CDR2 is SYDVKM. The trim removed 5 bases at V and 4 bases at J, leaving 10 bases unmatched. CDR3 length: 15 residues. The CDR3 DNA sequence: TGTGCCAGCAGTGGACCGGACAGGCCCGGCACTGAAGCTTTCTTT. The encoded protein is CASSGPDRPGTEAFF. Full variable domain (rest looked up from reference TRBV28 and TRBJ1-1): DVKVTQSSRYLVKRTGEKVFLECVQDMDHENMFWYRQDPGLGLRLIYFSYDVKMKEKGDIPEGYSVSREKKERFSLILESASTNQTSMYLCASSGPDRPGTEAFFGQGTRLTVV.

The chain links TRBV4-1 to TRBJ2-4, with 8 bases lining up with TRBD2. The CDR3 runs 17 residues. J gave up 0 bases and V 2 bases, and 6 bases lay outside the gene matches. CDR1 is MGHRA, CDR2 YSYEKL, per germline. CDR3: CASSQPTSGVAKNIQYF. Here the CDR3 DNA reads TGCGCCAGCAGCCAACCCACTAGCGGAGTAGCCAAAAACATTCAGTACTTC.

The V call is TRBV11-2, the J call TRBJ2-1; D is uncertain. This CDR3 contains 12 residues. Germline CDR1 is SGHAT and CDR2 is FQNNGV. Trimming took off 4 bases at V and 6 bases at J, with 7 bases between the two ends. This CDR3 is CASSWAGNEQFF. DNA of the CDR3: TGTGCCAGCAGCTGGGCCGGCAATGAGCAGTTCTTC.

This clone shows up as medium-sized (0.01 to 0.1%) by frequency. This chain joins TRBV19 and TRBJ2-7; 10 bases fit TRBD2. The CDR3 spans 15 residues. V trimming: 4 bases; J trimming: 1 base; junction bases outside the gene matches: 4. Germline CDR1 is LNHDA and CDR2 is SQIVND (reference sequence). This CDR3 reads CASSSGTSVSYEQYF. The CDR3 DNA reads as TGTGCCAGTAGTAGCGGGACTAGCGTTTCCTACGAGCAGTACTTC.